A single sample gave rise to the 11 T cell receptor beta chains below, sequenced in a study of post-analysis software for immune sequencing data (dated by TCRdb to about 2015). The library was obtained by PCR. Reads for this sample came from an Illumina HiSeq 2500. To reduce PCR and sequencing biases, unique molecular identifiers were built into the TCR beta cDNA libraries. TCRdb passed the public sequencing reads through fastp at Q25 and MiXCR, retaining productive beta sequences. All rows with the same CDR3 protein become a single entry with the most common DNA and genes. In this sample the table shows some 450,000 distinct CDR3 sequences, approximately 45% of which occur a single time. The ten largest clones add up to around an eighth of the sample. Study-wide conclusions, independent of this receptor: Patients showed significantly higher frequencies than controls for a handful of TRBV segments, among them TRBV5-6, TRBV5-1 and TRBV20-1.

For these receptors, no antigen is known. Sequenced: blood. Source of these receptors: a girl between 10 and 17 years old with multiple sclerosis.

The chain links TRBV29-1 to TRBJ1-1; no clear D gene. Germline loops: CDR1 SQVTM, CDR2 ANQGSEA. The V end lost 5 bases, the J end lost 3 bases, and 10 bases lay between the germline ends. The length of the CDR3 is 12 residues. The CDR3 coding sequence is TGCAGCGTTAAGTTGCTTGACACTGAAGCTTTCTTT. Translation: CSVKLLDTEAFF. The variable domain in full, with the rest retrieved from reference TRBV29-1 and TRBJ1-1, is SAVISQKPSRDICQRGTSLTIQCQVDSQVTMMFWYRQQPGQSLTLIATANQGSEATYESGFVIDKFPISRPNLTFSTLTVSNMSPEDSSIYLCSVKLLDTEAFFGQGTRLTVV.

The chain combines TRBV7-3 with TRBJ2-3; TRBD2 matches 8 bases. Trimming took 2 bases from V and 5 from J; bases not matched to a gene: 9. CDR3 length: 16 residues. Germline CDR1 reads SGHTA; CDR2 reads FQGTGA. The CDR3 reads CASSLERAGGLDTQYF. The CDR3 region has the DNA TGTGCCAGCAGCTTAGAACGGGCGGGAGGCCTAGATACGCAGTATTTT.

This clonotype has more than one count but fewer than ten. The J gene is TRBJ2-1, the V gene TRBV28; TRBD1 matches at 8 bases. The CDR3 loop spans 16 amino acids. Germline V gives CDR1 MDHEN, CDR2 SYDVKM. The ends lost 4 bases at V and 6 bases at J; junction bases unmatched: 11. The CDR3 is CASSSRTGTISNEQFF. DNA of the CDR3: TGTGCCAGCAGTTCCAGGACAGGGACGATCTCCAATGAGCAGTTCTTC.

The chain uses TRBV27 and TRBJ2-7; D is ambiguous. Germline V gives CDR1 MNHEY, CDR2 SMNVEV (reference sequence). V lost 2 bases and J 0 bases, leaving 8 bases between the germline ends. The CDR3 sequence is 14 residues long. The DNA of the CDR3 is TGTGCCAGCAGTTTAGTCTGGAACTCCTACGAGCAGTACTTC. The encoded protein is CASSLVWNSYEQYF.

V and J are TRBV4-3 and TRBJ2-5; possibly TRBD2 for D (5 bases). The V end was cut by 1 base, the J end by 1 base, with 16 bases between. The CDR3 is made up of 17 amino acids. Germline V gene data show CDR1 as LGHNA and CDR2 as YSLEER. The CDR3 DNA reads TGCGCCAGCAGCCAAGTATGGACTCGTGGCTTCCAAGAGACCCAGTACTTC. This sequence encodes CASSQVWTRGFQETQYF.

The chain uses TRBV12-3 or TRBV12-4 and TRBJ1-2, with D maybe TRBD1 (6 bases). V was pared by 6 bases and J by 0 bases, with 11 bases between. The length of the CDR3 is 14 residues. The CDR3 sequence is CASSTTGTNYGYTF. The CDR3 DNA reads as TGTGCCAGCAGCACAACAGGGACTAACTATGGCTACACCTTC.

CDR3 nucleotides: TGTGCCAGCAGCGGAAGGGCCAGGGGGACTAGCGGGACCCCTGGCACAGATACGCAGTATTTT. Translating gives CASSGRARGTSGTPGTDTQYF. The gene calls are TRBV3-1 and TRBJ2-3; 13 nucleotides line up with TRBD2. Germline CDR1 is LGHDT and CDR2 is YNNKEL (reference sequence). This CDR3 contains 21 residues. V lost 5 bases and J lost 1; bases outside the gene matches: 18.

This chain joins TRBV20-1 and TRBJ2-1, with TRBD2 matching 11 bases. Trimming took 3 bases from V and 0 from J; bases not matched to a gene: 13. The CDR3 length is 19 residues. Germline V lookup: CDR1 DFQATT, CDR2 SNEGSKA (reference sequence). Here the CDR3 DNA reads TGCAGTGCTAGGGATCAAACTGGGACTAGCGGAAGCTCCTACAATGAGCAGTTCTTC. Translated, it gives CSARDQTGTSGSSYNEQFF.

Note on this clonotype: The germline gene is not matched at one end of the junction; a read error may be the cause. This chain uses TRBV12-3 or TRBV12-4 with TRBJ2-5; D possibly corresponds to TRBD2 (6 bases). The tail of the sequence fits TRBJ2-7 better, so the J call may be wrong. This CDR3 is built from 17 residues. The DNA for the CDR3 is TGTGCCAGTAGTTTAGTTGCGGGGCAGAGTCTAGACTACGAGCAGTACTTC. Protein product: CASSLVAGQSLDYEQYF.

This clonotype appeared a few times. The chain uses TRBV10-3 and TRBJ1-2; the match to TRBD1 covers 9 bases. This CDR3 has 14 amino acids. Looked up from germline, CDR1 is ENHRY and CDR2 is SYGVKD. Trimming at V came to 4 bases and at J to 4 bases, leaving 4 bases not matched to a gene. Here the CDR3 reads CAISGDRVGYGYTF. For the CDR3, the DNA is TGTGCCATCAGTGGGGACAGGGTAGGCTATGGCTACACCTTC.

V usage is TRBV5-1 and J usage is TRBJ1-2; TRBD1 might be the D (6 bases). With 4 bases removed from V and 6 bases from J, the gap between germline ends came to 16 bases. There are 14 residues in the CDR3. Germline CDR1 SGHRS, CDR2 YFSETQ. CDR3 nucleotides: TGCGCCAGCAGCCAAACACCAGGGGTTGATGGCTACACCTTC. This encodes CASSQTPGVDGYTF.